This entry lists 5 T cell receptor beta chains sequenced from one sample in a study of T cell responses to AZD1222 COVID-19 vaccine. Generated by immunoSEQ multiplex PCR, the TCRdb table keeps only in-frame clones and is missing some. The sample contains under 200,000 clones, around nine tenths of which appear only once. The starting material was peripheral blood, obtained on day 0 of AZD1222 vaccination. The receptor source for this set is an adult in good health.

The count of this clone is one. The V call is TRBV7-2, the J call TRBJ1-2, with D unresolved. The CDR3 length is 13 residues. Trimming removed 5 bases at V and 7 bases at J, with 14 bases between. Germline CDR1 SGHTA, CDR2 FQGNSA. The CDR3 coding sequence is TGTGCCAGCAGCCGCCAAACGCGAGGTGGCTACACCTTC. It codes for CASSRQTRGGYTF.

The V call is TRBV12-3 or TRBV12-4, the J call TRBJ1-5, with D tentatively TRBD1 (6 bases). V was cut by 6 bases and J by 7 bases, with 13 bases left in between. The CDR3 sequence is 13 residues long. CDR3 residues: CASRRGGLQPQHF. CDR3 nucleotide sequence: TGTGCCAGCAGGCGGGGGGGGCTCCAGCCCCAGCATTTT.

The genes are TRBV4-2 and TRBJ1-3, with D perhaps matching TRBD1 (6 bases). The CDR3 runs to 15 residues. Trimming pared 2 bases from V and 2 bases from J, leaving 10 bases between. Germline CDR1 and CDR2: LGHNA and YNFKEQ. DNA of the CDR3: TGTGCCAGCAGCCAAATGGGGACAACTGGAAACACCATATATTTT. Protein product: CASSQMGTTGNTIYF.

The V and J genes are TRBV4-1 and TRBJ1-5, with no clear D. CDR1 is MGHRA, CDR2 YSYEKL, per germline. V was pared by 1 base and J by 1 base, with 11 bases between. The CDR3 runs to 16 residues. The CDR3 spells CASSQGRGKSNQPQHF. CDR3 DNA: TGCGCCAGCAGCCAAGGGCGTGGGAAGAGCAATCAGCCCCAGCATTTT.

The V gene is TRBV6-2 or TRBV6-3, the J gene TRBJ1-1, with 7 bases that match TRBD1. Trimming took 5 bases from V and 1 from J; bases not matched to a gene: 4. Germline V gives CDR1 MNHEY, CDR2 SVGEGT. The CDR3 consists of 14 residues. DNA of the CDR3: TGTGCCAGCAGTCCGGGACAGCAGAACACTGAAGCTTTCTTT. Translated: CASSPGQQNTEAFF.